This TCR beta chain comes out of a study of cytomegalovirus exposure and HLA in healthy donors. The PCR ran on 60 Vbeta and 13 Jbeta primers. Sequencing was performed with immunoSEQ multiplex PCR; in TCRdb, only in-frame clones are kept and a portion is missing. Of tens of thousands of clones listed, more than 75% are singletons. CDR1 and CDR2 from the germline V gene are MNHNS and SASEGT. Trimming stripped 4 bases from V and 10 bases from J, with 22 bases between. The length of the CDR3 is 15 residues. This receptor was obtained from a woman between 50 and 59 years old in good health and CMV-seropositive. This sequence joins TRBV6-1 and TRBJ1-1; D unresolved. The sequenced material came from PBMCs. CDR3 sequence reads: CASSGLHGQPSRAFF. The CDR3 region has the DNA TGTGCCAGCAGTGGCCTGCATGGGCAACCCTCAAGAGCTTTCTTT.